The rows below give T cell receptor beta chains drawn from one sample of a study of blood T cell repertoires in COVID-19. TCRdb's copy holds only in-frame clones and misses some; the assay was immunoSEQ multiplex PCR. The data contain 200,000 to 300,000 clones, under 90% of them singletons. The sequenced sample consisted of PBMCs or T cells enriched from blood (not recorded which). The source of these receptors is a woman aged 40-49 years who had been exposed to COVID-19. CDR3s include the opening cysteine and the closing phenylalanine or tryptophan. The D gene is left open where the match is weak. Part of the rows lack a size; the others show once, few, many or a class for expanded clones.

J gene: TRBJ2-3; D gene: NA; V gene: TRBV5-4; clone size: NA; CDR3 DNA: TGTGCCAGCAGCTTGACCGGGTCAGATACGCAGTATTTT; CDR3 protein: CASSLTGSDTQYF
J gene: TRBJ1-6; D gene: NA; V gene: TRBV7-2; clone size: NA; CDR3 DNA: TGTGCCAGCAGCCCGGACACCCCCTATAATTCACCCCTCCACTTT; CDR3 protein: CASSPDTPYNSPLHF
J gene: TRBJ1-1; D gene: NA; V gene: TRBV9; clone size: NA; CDR3 DNA: TGTGCCAGCAGCGTAGTGGACAGTTCGAACACTGAAGCTTTCTTT; CDR3 protein: CASSVVDSSNTEAFF
J gene: TRBJ2-1; D gene: NA; V gene: TRBV27; clone size: NA; CDR3 DNA: TGTGCCAGCAGTTTCCGACAGAACAATGAGCAGTTCTTC; CDR3 protein: CASSFRQNNEQFF
J gene: TRBJ1-5; D gene: NA; V gene: TRBV28; clone size: NA; CDR3 DNA: TGTGCCAGCAGTTTAACCTCGGTGGTGGCCCAGCATTTT; CDR3 protein: CASSLTSVVAQHF
J gene: TRBJ2-7; D gene: NA; V gene: TRBV19; clone size: NA; CDR3 DNA: TGTGCCAGTAGTATCGGGCAGGGGCCCTACTACGAGCAGTACTTC; CDR3 protein: CASSIGQGPYYEQYF
J gene: TRBJ1-1; D gene: NA; V gene: TRBV28; clone size: NA; CDR3 DNA: TGTGCCAGCAGTTTATTTCAAGTGGGGGGTGGGGCGGCTGAAGCTTTCTTT; CDR3 protein: CASSLFQVGGGAAEAFF
J gene: TRBJ2-7; D gene: NA; V gene: TRBV7-6; clone size: NA; CDR3 DNA: TGTGCCAGCAGCTTAGGAGGGGGTTACGAGCAGTACTTC; CDR3 protein: CASSLGGGYEQYF
J gene: TRBJ1-1; D gene: TRBD1; V gene: TRBV5-4; clone size: few; CDR3 DNA: TGTGCCAGCAGCCAAGGGGACAGGGGACGACTTAACACTGAAGCTTTCTTT; CDR3 protein: CASSQGDRGRLNTEAFF
J gene: TRBJ2-5; D gene: NA; V gene: TRBV11-2; clone size: NA; CDR3 DNA: TGTGCCAGCAGCCTCACCGGTCAGACCCAGTACTTC; CDR3 protein: CASSLTGQTQYF
J gene: TRBJ2-2; D gene: TRBD1; V gene: TRBV20-1; clone size: NA; CDR3 DNA: TGCAGTGCTAGTCGCGGACAGGGGGCAAGGACCGGGGAGCTGTTTTTT; CDR3 protein: CSASRGQGARTGELFF
J gene: TRBJ1-1; D gene: TRBD1; V gene: TRBV9; clone size: NA; CDR3 DNA: TGTGCCAGCAGCGTAGGGACAGGGTCGGCGGCTGAAGCTTTCTTT; CDR3 protein: CASSVGTGSAAEAFF
J gene: TRBJ1-2; D gene: TRBD1; V gene: TRBV4-1; clone size: NA; CDR3 DNA: TGCGCCAGCAGCCAGGGACAGGGACTCAACTATGGCTACACCTTC; CDR3 protein: CASSQGQGLNYGYTF
J gene: TRBJ2-1; D gene: NA; V gene: TRBV18; clone size: many; CDR3 DNA: TGTGCCAGCTCTCCGCGACCTCTAACTAGCACCTCCTACAATGAGCAGTTCTTC; CDR3 protein: CASSPRPLTSTSYNEQFF
J gene: TRBJ1-6; D gene: TRBD1; V gene: TRBV28; clone size: NA; CDR3 DNA: TGTGCCGAAGGACAGGGCAATTCACCCCTCCACTTT; CDR3 protein: CAEGQGNSPLHF
J gene: TRBJ2-7; D gene: TRBD1; V gene: TRBV9; clone size: NA; CDR3 DNA: TGTGCCAGCAGCGTATCGACAGGGTACGAGCAGTACTTC; CDR3 protein: CASSVSTGYEQYF
J gene: TRBJ2-7; D gene: TRBD1; V gene: TRBV9; clone size: NA; CDR3 DNA: TGTGCCAGCAGCGGAGGGGGCAACTCCTACGAGCAGTACTTC; CDR3 protein: CASSGGGNSYEQYF